This entry lists 6 T cell receptor beta chains sequenced from one sample in a study of blood T cells in healthy people across ages. The authors ran a second PCR of about 6 to 12 cycles using a sample-barcoded 5' primer and a J-beta primer mix. TCRdb used MiXCR to reprocess the 5' RACE reads, holding one entry per CDR3 protein. The profile shows more than 500,000 distinct CDR3 sequences, roughly a quarter of them singletons. The data were also submitted as part of a second study, on T cells of mothers and their children.

The specimen was blood. Source of these receptors: a boy aged 2 to 10 in good health.

CDR3 amino acids: CASSPRTSGGANEQFF. In DNA form, the CDR3 reads TGCGCCAGCAGCCCCCGGACTAGCGGGGGGGCAAATGAGCAGTTCTTC. This chain links TRBV4-1 with TRBJ2-1; 15 nucleotides line up with TRBD2. The CDR3 is made up of 16 amino acids. Per the germline V gene, CDR1 is MGHRA and CDR2 is YSYEKL. V shed 4 bases, J shed 7 bases, and the junction held 5 bases outside the gene matches.

Concerning this clonotype itself: The germline gene is not matched at one end of the junction; a read error may be the cause. The rearrangement joins TRBV6-2 or TRBV6-3 to TRBJ1-2, with 8 bases identical to TRBD1. CDR1 and CDR2 (germline): MNHEY, SVGEGT. This CDR3 comprises 17 residues. This CDR3 reads CAGSSCGQGPTNYGYTF. The CDR3 DNA is TGTGCCGGCAGTTCCTGCGGACAGGGCCCGACTAACTATGGCTACACCTTC.

This sequence joins TRBV20-1 and TRBJ2-1; D uncertain. Per the germline V gene, CDR1 is DFQATT and CDR2 is SNEGSKA (reference sequence). V was shortened by 6 bases and J by 8 bases, with 8 bases between the two germline ends. The CDR3 is made up of 10 amino acids. The CDR3 spells CSADNYEQFF. The CDR3 nucleotides are TGCAGTGCCGATAACTATGAGCAGTTCTTC.

The chain is built from TRBV20-1 and TRBJ1-1; a possible D gene is TRBD1 (6 bases). Germline V lookup: CDR1 DFQATT, CDR2 SNEGSKA (reference sequence). This CDR3 has 14 residues. Trimming cost V 3 bases and J 6 bases, with 17 bases left between them. The CDR3 sequence: CSARDPRGRSEAFF. The CDR3 nucleotides are TGCAGTGCTAGGGATCCCCGGGGGCGGTCTGAAGCTTTCTTT.

This clonotype showed up just a few times. The CDR3 bases are TGCGCCAGCAGTAAAGGAGGGAGCCAAGAGACCCAGTACTTC. Translating gives CASSKGGSQETQYF. V is TRBV5-1 and J is TRBJ2-5; D may be TRBD2 (6 bases). The CDR3 length is 14 residues. Between the trimmed V and J ends, which lost 5 bases and 1 base, there was a span of 12 bases. Looked up from germline, CDR1 is SGHRS and CDR2 is YFSETQ.

With regard to this clonotype: Sequence at one end of the junction differs from germline and may be a read error. The rearrangement links TRBV3-1 to TRBJ1-5; D uncertain. The CDR3 loop spans 14 amino acids. Germline V gene data show CDR1 as LGHDT and CDR2 as YNNKEL (reference sequence). The CDR3 loop reads CASGQGPRNQPQHF. CDR3 nucleotides: TGTGCCAGCGGCCAAGGGCCCCGCAATCAGCCCCAGCATTTT.